This T cell receptor beta chain is drawn from a study of T cell responses to AZD1222 COVID-19 vaccine. The protocol was immunoSEQ multiplex PCR, while the TCRdb copy is restricted to in-frame clones and leaves out a portion. The table records fewer than 180,000 clones, around 90% of them present only once. The length of the CDR3 is 14 residues. Trimming removed 6 bases from V and 0 bases from J, with 10 bases in between. From germline, CDR1 is WNHNN and CDR2 SYGVQD (reference sequence). This clone appeared a single time. The source is an adult who received the AZD1222 COVID-19 vaccine. The V gene is TRBV10-1, the J gene TRBJ2-3, with D possibly matching TRBD2 (6 bases). The input for sequencing was peripheral blood, taken 28 days after the second AZD1222 dose. CDR3 protein: CASSPLASTDTQYF. In nucleotides, the CDR3 is TGCGCCAGCAGCCCGCTAGCGAGCACAGATACGCAGTATTTT.